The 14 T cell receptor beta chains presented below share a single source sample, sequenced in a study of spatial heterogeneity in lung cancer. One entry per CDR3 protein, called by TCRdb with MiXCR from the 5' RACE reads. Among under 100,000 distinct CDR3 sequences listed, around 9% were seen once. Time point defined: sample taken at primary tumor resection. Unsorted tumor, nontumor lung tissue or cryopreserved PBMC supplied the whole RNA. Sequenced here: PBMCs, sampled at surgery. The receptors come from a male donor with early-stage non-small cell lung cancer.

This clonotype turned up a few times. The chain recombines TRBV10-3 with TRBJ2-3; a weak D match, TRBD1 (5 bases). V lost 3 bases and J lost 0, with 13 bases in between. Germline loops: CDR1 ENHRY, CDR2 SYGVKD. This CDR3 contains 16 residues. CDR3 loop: CAISETETVSTDTQYF. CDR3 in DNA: TGTGCCATCAGTGAAACCGAGACAGTAAGCACAGATACGCAGTATTTT.

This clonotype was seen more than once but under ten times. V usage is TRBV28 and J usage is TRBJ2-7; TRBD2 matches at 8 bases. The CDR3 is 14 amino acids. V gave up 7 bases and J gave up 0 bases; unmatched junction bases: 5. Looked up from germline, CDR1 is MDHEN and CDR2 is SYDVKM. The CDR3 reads CASTLSGTSYEQYF. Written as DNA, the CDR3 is TGTGCCAGCACTCTTAGCGGGACCTCCTACGAGCAGTACTTC.

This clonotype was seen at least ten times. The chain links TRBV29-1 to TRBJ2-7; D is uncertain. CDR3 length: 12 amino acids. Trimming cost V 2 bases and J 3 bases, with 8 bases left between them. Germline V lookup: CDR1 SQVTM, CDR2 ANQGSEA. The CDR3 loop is CSVETTLYEQYF. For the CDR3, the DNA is TGCAGCGTTGAAACTACTCTCTACGAGCAGTACTTC.

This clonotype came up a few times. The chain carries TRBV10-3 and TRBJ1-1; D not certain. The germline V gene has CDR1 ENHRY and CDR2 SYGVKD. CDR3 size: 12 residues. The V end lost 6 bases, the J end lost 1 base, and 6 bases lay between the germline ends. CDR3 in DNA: TGTGCCATCAGCAGGACGAACACTGAAGCTTTCTTT. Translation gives CAISRTNTEAFF.

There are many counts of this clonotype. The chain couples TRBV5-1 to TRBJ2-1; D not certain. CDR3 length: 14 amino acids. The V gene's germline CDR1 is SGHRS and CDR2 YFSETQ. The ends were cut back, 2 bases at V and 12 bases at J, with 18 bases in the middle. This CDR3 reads CASSLSPSQVGQFF. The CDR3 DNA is TGCGCCAGCAGCTTATCTCCCTCCCAGGTCGGGCAGTTCTTC. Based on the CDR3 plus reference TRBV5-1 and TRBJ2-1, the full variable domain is KAGVTQTPRYLIKTRGQQVTLSCSPISGHRSVSWYQQTPGQGLQFLFEYFSETQRNKGNFPGRFSGRQFSNSRSEMNVSTLELGDSALYLCASSLSPSQVGQFFGPGTRLTVL.

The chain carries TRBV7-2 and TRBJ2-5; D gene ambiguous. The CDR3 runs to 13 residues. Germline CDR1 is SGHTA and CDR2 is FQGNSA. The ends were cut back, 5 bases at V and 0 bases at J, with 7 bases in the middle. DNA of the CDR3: TGTGCCAGCAGCACCACTCACCAAGAGACCCAGTACTTC. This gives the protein CASSTTHQETQYF.

CDR3: CASGLSYNEQFF. CDR3 sequence (DNA): TGTGCCAGCGGGCTTTCCTACAATGAGCAGTTCTTC. V usage is TRBV6-5 and J usage is TRBJ2-1; D is undetermined. Trimming pared 8 bases from V and 1 base from J, leaving 6 bases between. The CDR3 covers 12 residues. Per the germline V gene, CDR1 is MNHEY and CDR2 is SVGAGI.

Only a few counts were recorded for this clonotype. CDR3 DNA: TGTGCCAGCTCACCTCAAGCGGGGCCCTACAATGAGCAGTTCTTC. As protein: CASSPQAGPYNEQFF. The chain couples TRBV18 to TRBJ2-1; 7 nucleotides line up with TRBD2. J lost 2 bases, V lost 3 bases, and 4 bases had no gene match. The CDR3 has 15 amino acids. Germline CDR1 and CDR2: KGHSH and LQKENI.

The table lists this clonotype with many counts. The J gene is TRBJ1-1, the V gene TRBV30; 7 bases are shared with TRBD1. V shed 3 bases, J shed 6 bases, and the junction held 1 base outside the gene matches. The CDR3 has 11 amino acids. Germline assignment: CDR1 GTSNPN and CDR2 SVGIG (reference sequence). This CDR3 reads CAWRDRAEAFF. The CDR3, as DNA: TGTGCCTGGAGAGACAGGGCTGAAGCTTTCTTT.

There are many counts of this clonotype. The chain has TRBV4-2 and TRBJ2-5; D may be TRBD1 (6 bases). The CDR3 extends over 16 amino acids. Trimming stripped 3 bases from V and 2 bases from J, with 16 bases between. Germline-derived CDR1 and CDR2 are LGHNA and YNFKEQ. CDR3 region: CASSQPGDRRQETQYF. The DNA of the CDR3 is TGTGCCAGCAGCCAGCCCGGCGACAGGCGGCAAGAGACCCAGTACTTC.

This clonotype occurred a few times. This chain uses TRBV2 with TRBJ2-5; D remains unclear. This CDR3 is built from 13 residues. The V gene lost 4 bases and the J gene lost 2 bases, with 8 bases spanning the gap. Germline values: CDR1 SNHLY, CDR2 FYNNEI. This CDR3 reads CASSGAVQETQYF. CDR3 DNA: TGTGCCAGCAGTGGGGCTGTTCAAGAGACCCAGTACTTC. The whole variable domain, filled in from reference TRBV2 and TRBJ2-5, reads EPEVTQTPSHQVTQMGQEVILRCVPISNHLYFYWYRQILGQKVEFLVSFYNNEISEKSEIFDDQFSVERPDGSNFTLKIRSTKLEDSAMYFCASSGAVQETQYFGPGTRLLVL.

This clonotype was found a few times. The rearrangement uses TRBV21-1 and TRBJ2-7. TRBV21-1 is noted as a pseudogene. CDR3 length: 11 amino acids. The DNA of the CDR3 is TGTGCCAGCAGCTACCGGCACGAGCAGTACTTC. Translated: CASSYRHEQYF.

For the CDR3, the DNA is TGTGCCAGCAGACGGACTAGCGGGAGGGCATCGGATACGCAGTATTTT. Protein product: CASRRTSGRASDTQYF. This chain joins TRBV2 and TRBJ2-3; 15 bases agree with TRBD2. Germline V CDR1 and CDR2: SNHLY, FYNNEI. The junction had 7 bases not matched to a gene; V was cut back by 6 bases and J by 6 bases. CDR3 length equals 16 residues. The entire variable domain, with the rest obtained from reference TRBV2 and TRBJ2-3, is as follows: EPEVTQTPSHQVTQMGQEVILRCVPISNHLYFYWYRQILGQKVEFLVSFYNNEISEKSEIFDDQFSVERPDGSNFTLKIRSTKLEDSAMYFCASRRTSGRASDTQYFGPGTRLTVL.

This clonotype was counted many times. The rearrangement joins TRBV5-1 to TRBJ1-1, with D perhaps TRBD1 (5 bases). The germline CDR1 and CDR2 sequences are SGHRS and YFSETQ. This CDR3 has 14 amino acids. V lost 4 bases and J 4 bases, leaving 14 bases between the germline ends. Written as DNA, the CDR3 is TGCGCCAGCAGCCCCGGAGGGGTAGGCACTGAAGCTTTCTTT. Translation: CASSPGGVGTEAFF. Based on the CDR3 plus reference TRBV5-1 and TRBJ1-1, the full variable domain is KAGVTQTPRYLIKTRGQQVTLSCSPISGHRSVSWYQQTPGQGLQFLFEYFSETQRNKGNFPGRFSGRQFSNSRSEMNVSTLELGDSALYLCASSPGGVGTEAFFGQGTRLTVV.